This T cell receptor beta chain came from a study of T cell responses to AZD1222 COVID-19 vaccine. The table came from immunoSEQ multiplex PCR; TCRdb's copy has only in-frame clones and leaves some out. The sample consists of tens of thousands of clones, 60% to 85% of them appearing once. This clone was recorded once. The antigen remains undetermined. Trimming took 0 bases from V and 3 from J, leaving 17 bases between them. CDR3 length: 17 residues. CDR1 and CDR2 (germline): LGHNA, YSLEER. General study findings and limits: White British donors predominated, females outnumbered males, and clonal diversity was possibly underestimated.

The sequences come from peripheral blood, collected 28 days after the second AZD1222 dose. The V call is TRBV4-3, the J call TRBJ2-5, with no clear D. This clonotype originated in an adult who received the AZD1222 COVID-19 vaccine. DNA of the CDR3: TGCGCCAGCAGCCAAGATGTGCCGTATAGGGTAGAAGAGACCCAGTACTTC. Amino acids: CASSQDVPYRVEETQYF.